The 6 T cell receptor beta chains presented below share a single source sample, sequenced in a study of T cell changes during pregnancy in multiple sclerosis. TCRdb keeps only in-frame clones here, not all; method: immunoSEQ multiplex PCR. Of 90,000 to 95,000 clones in the sample, about 94% are singletons; the top ten hold around 2.3%. The material sequenced was peripheral blood, taken in the third trimester of pregnancy. Every receptor here comes from a female donor with multiple sclerosis, enrolled in a pregnancy study.

The CDR3 DNA reads as TGTGCCAGCAGCTTAAGGGGTCCGGGCACTGAAGCTTTCTTT. Its protein product is CASSLRGPGTEAFF. This chain uses TRBV5-8 with TRBJ1-1; D is possibly TRBD1 (5 bases). CDR1 is SGHTS, CDR2 YDEGEE, per germline. CDR3 length equals 14 residues. Deletions cut 2 bases from V and 4 bases from J, with 12 bases between.

The chain is built from TRBV28 and TRBJ2-7; no reliable D call. The CDR3 has 11 residues. The germline gives CDR1 MDHEN, CDR2 SYDVKM. Trimming took off 5 bases at V and 7 bases at J, with 9 bases between the two ends. CDR3 coding DNA: TGTGCCAGCAGTCACCCGAGGGAGCAGTACTTC. This sequence encodes CASSHPREQYF.

This rearrangement joins TRBV14 to TRBJ2-7; D unclear. Germline-derived CDR1 and CDR2 are SGHDN and FVKESK. This CDR3 is 14 amino acids long. V lost 0 bases to trimming and J lost 5 bases, with 11 bases between them. In nucleotides, the CDR3 is TGTGCCAGCAGCCAAGATCTAGAGGCTGACGAGCAGTACTTC. It encodes CASSQDLEADEQYF. Full variable domain (missing parts from reference TRBV14 and TRBJ2-7): EAGVTQFPSHSVIEKGQTVTLRCDPISGHDNLYWYRRVMGKEIKFLLHFVKESKQDESGMPNNRFLAERTGGTYSTLKVQPAELEDSGVYFCASSQDLEADEQYFGPGTRLTVT.

The chain has TRBV6-1 and TRBJ1-5; D is possibly TRBD1 (5 bases). The germline V and J ends were trimmed by 9 bases and 6 bases, with 15 bases remaining between them. Germline V lookup: CDR1 MNHNS, CDR2 SASEGT. This CDR3 is built from 13 residues. The CDR3 reads CASEQGSSQPQHF. The CDR3 region has the DNA TGTGCCAGTGAGCAGGGTTCCTCTCAGCCCCAGCATTTT.

The V call is TRBV7-2, the J call TRBJ1-2; D gene uncertain. The CDR3 spans 16 residues. V shed 1 base and J shed 5 bases, with 17 bases lying between them. Germline CDR1 and CDR2: SGHTA and FQGNSA. CDR3 amino acids: CASSLGTPEEVYGYTF. Written as DNA, the CDR3 is TGTGCCAGCAGCTTAGGGACCCCCGAGGAGGTGTATGGCTACACCTTC.

The chain employs TRBV5-6 and TRBJ2-7; no definite D call. V was cut by 2 bases and J by 1 base, with 16 bases left in between. The CDR3 runs to 16 residues. Germline values: CDR1 SGHDT, CDR2 YYEEEE. The CDR3 DNA reads TGTGCCAGCAGCTTTTTTAGCCCCCCGCTTTCCTACGAGCAGTACTTC. As protein: CASSFFSPPLSYEQYF.